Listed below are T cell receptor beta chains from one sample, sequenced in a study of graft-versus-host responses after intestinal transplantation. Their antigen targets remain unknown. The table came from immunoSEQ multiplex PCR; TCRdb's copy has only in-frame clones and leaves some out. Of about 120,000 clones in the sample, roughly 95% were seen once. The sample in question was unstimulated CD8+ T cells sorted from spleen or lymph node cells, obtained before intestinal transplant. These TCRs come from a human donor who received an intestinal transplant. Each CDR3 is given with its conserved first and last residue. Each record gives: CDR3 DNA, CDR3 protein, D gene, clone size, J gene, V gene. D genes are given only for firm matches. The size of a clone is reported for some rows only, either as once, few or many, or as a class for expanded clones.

TGTGCCAGCAGTTACTCGAGCTCCTATAATTCACCCCTCCACTTT CASSYSSSYNSPLHF - once TRBJ1-6 TRBV9
TGCGCCAGCAGCCAAGGAAGCGGGGGCGGCTATGGCTACACCTTC CASSQGSGGGYGYTF - - TRBJ1-2 TRBV4-3
TGTGCCAGCAGTCCACACACTATAGCCAAAAACATTCAGTACTTC CASSPHTIAKNIQYF - - TRBJ2-4 TRBV27
TGTGCCAGCAGTTTGCAGGGACCCTACAATGAGCAGTTCTTC CASSLQGPYNEQFF - - TRBJ2-1 TRBV27
TGTGCCAGCACTAGCGGGAGCCCATCCGAGCAGTACTTC CASTSGSPSEQYF TRBD2 - TRBJ2-7 TRBV6-5
TGCAGCGTTGAAAGGGGACGAAGCCCAGAGGGGGAGCAGTTCTTC CSVERGRSPEGEQFF - - TRBJ2-1 TRBV29-1
TGTGCCAGCAGCTTGCTCCGGAATGAGCAGTTCTTC CASSLLRNEQFF - - TRBJ2-1 TRBV5-6
TGTGCCAGCAGCTTCGGGACACTGCTTACAGATACGCAGTATTTT CASSFGTLLTDTQYF - - TRBJ2-3 TRBV7-3
TGTGCCAGCTCACCCTCCCGGGAGCTGTTTTTT CASSPSRELFF - - TRBJ2-2 TRBV18
TGTGCCAGCAGGGCGCTAGCGGGTGTGACAGATACGCAGTATTTT CASRALAGVTDTQYF TRBD2 - TRBJ2-3 TRBV6-1
TGTGCCAGCAGTACAACAGACTACTATGGCTACACCTTC CASSTTDYYGYTF - - TRBJ1-2 TRBV28
TGTGCCTGGAGTGAGAAAACCGGGAATACCTTATACGAGCAGTACTTC CAWSEKTGNTLYEQYF - once TRBJ2-7 TRBV30
TGCGCCAGCAGCCGGACTAGCGGGTACAATGAGCAGTTCTTC CASSRTSGYNEQFF TRBD2 - TRBJ2-1 TRBV10-2
TGTGCCAGTAGTAGCCGTAGCGGGAGGGCCGAGACCCAGTACTTC CASSSRSGRAETQYF TRBD2 once TRBJ2-5 TRBV19
TGTGCCAGCAGTTTATACGGGAGTAGCACTGAAGCTTTCTTT CASSLYGSSTEAFF - - TRBJ1-1 TRBV27
TGTGCCAGCAGCTTGGACACTTACGAGCAGTACTTC CASSLDTYEQYF - - TRBJ2-7 TRBV11-2
TGTGCCAGTAGTCCAGGGTTGGCCGGCGAGCAGTACTTC CASSPGLAGEQYF - - TRBJ2-7 TRBV19
TGTGCCAGCAGTTTAAGGGGGACTACTCCTAATGAGCAGTTCTTC CASSLRGTTPNEQFF - - TRBJ2-1 TRBV28
TGCAGCGTTGACAGGACAGGGACAGATACGCAGTATTTT CSVDRTGTDTQYF TRBD1 - TRBJ2-3 TRBV29-1
TGCAGCGTTGAGCCCGGGGACCAAGAGACCCAGTACTTC CSVEPGDQETQYF - once TRBJ2-5 TRBV29-1
TGCGCCAGCAGCCTGGACCTAAACACAGATACGCAGTATTTT CASSLDLNTDTQYF - - TRBJ2-3 TRBV4-1
TGCGCCAGCAGCCAGACAGGACTAGAAGGGTCCTACGAGCAGTACTTC CASSQTGLEGSYEQYF - - TRBJ2-7 TRBV4-1
TGTGCCCCCCGGGAGGGGACTTTGCAGTACTTC CAPREGTLQYF TRBD2 - TRBJ2-7 TRBV28
TGTGCCAGCAGCTTGGTCCGGGGACTGAACACTGAAGCTTTCTTT CASSLVRGLNTEAFF - - TRBJ1-1 TRBV5-6
TGTGCCAGTAGCCGGATAGCGGGAGACACCTACAATGAGCAGTTCTTC CASSRIAGDTYNEQFF TRBD2 - TRBJ2-1 TRBV19
TGTGCCAGCAGTTCCTCCGGGACTTACTACGAGCAGTACTTC CASSSSGTYYEQYF - - TRBJ2-7 TRBV27
TGTGCCAGCAGCTTTCCTAGCGGGCCCTCTCGGGAGACCCAGTACTTC CASSFPSGPSRETQYF TRBD2 - TRBJ2-5 TRBV5-6
TGTGCCAGCAGTGAGGGGACAGGAACTAACTATGGCTACACCTTC CASSEGTGTNYGYTF TRBD1 once TRBJ1-2 TRBV2
TGTGCCAGCAGTCCCGACCTCCACTACAATGAGCAGTTCTTC CASSPDLHYNEQFF - - TRBJ2-1 TRBV28
TGTGCCAGCAGTTCCCCCAGACTAGCAGGAGAGACCCAGTACTTC CASSSPRLAGETQYF TRBD2 few TRBJ2-5 TRBV27
TGTGCCATCAGTGAGGCGAACACTGAAGCTTTCTTT CAISEANTEAFF - few TRBJ1-1 TRBV10-3
TGTGCCAGCAGGTACCCCGGGACAGGGTTACTTGATGAGCAGTTCTTC CASRYPGTGLLDEQFF TRBD1 - TRBJ2-1 TRBV2
TGTGCCAGCAGTCTCGCCGGGACAGGGGAGTACGAGCAGTACTTC CASSLAGTGEYEQYF TRBD1 - TRBJ2-7 TRBV6-5
TGTGCCAGCAGTTCCTTGACCGGGACAGTAATGAACACTGAAGCTTTCTTT CASSSLTGTVMNTEAFF TRBD1 - TRBJ1-1 TRBV28
TGTGCCAGTAAATGGGGAAACACTGAAGCTTTCTTT CASKWGNTEAFF - once TRBJ1-1 TRBV19
TGTGCCAGCAGCCTCTACCGGGACGGGAACACTGAAGCTTTCTTT CASSLYRDGNTEAFF - - TRBJ1-1 TRBV7-8
TGTGCCAGCAGTTTATGGTGGAACGAAGAGGCGGGAGGGCTGGAGCAGTTCTTC CASSLWWNEEAGGLEQFF TRBD2 - TRBJ2-1 TRBV28
TGTGCCAGCAGCTTGGGGGACAGGGGATTCGCCTACGAGCAGTACTTC CASSLGDRGFAYEQYF TRBD1 - TRBJ2-7 TRBV5-6
TGTGCCACCAGCAGCCCTGGGGGACTGTCCTACAATGAGCAGTTCTTC CATSSPGGLSYNEQFF - - TRBJ2-1 TRBV15
TGCGCCAGCAGCATAGAGTTCAGCTCCTACAATGAGCAGTTCTTC CASSIEFSSYNEQFF - - TRBJ2-1 TRBV5-1
TGTGCCAGCAGTGAAGGGTTTTGGGGGAGGACAGATACGCAGTATTTT CASSEGFWGRTDTQYF - - TRBJ2-3 TRBV6-1
TGTGCCAGCAGTCCCATCCCCGGAGGCTCCTACAATGAGCAGTTCTTC CASSPIPGGSYNEQFF - - TRBJ2-1 TRBV28
TGTGCCAGCAGTCGGACGGGTCGGCAGTACTTC CASSRTGRQYF - - TRBJ2-7 TRBV28
TGTGCCAGCAGACCCGGGGACTCCGATACGCAGTATTTT CASRPGDSDTQYF - - TRBJ2-3 TRBV6-5
TGTGCCAGCAGTTTACCGACTAGCGGGCTCTCCTACGAGCAGTACTTC CASSLPTSGLSYEQYF TRBD2 once TRBJ2-7 TRBV28
TGTGCCAGTAAGGACGGGGGCACTGAAGCTTTCTTT CASKDGGTEAFF - once TRBJ1-1 TRBV19
TGTGCCAGCAGTCGTCTCCCCGGGGGGGTACTAGCGTCCGATGAGCAGTTCTTC CASSRLPGGVLASDEQFF TRBD2 - TRBJ2-1 TRBV28